Shown below are 5 T cell receptor beta chains from a single sample sequenced in a study of shared clonotypes between healthy human individuals. Naive CD8 populations comprised CD45RO-negative cells positively selected for CCR7, excluding terminally differentiated effector memory CD45RA+ cells. TCRdb's copy holds only in-frame clones and misses some; the assay was immunoSEQ multiplex PCR. The sample carries more than 2 million clones, about 95% recorded once. Sequencing used naive CD8+ T cells sorted from blood. The origin of the receptors is a man aged 18 to 29 in good health.

The J gene is TRBJ2-7, the V gene TRBV2; 8 positions match TRBD2. Germline trimming cut 2 bases from V and 7 bases from J; bases unmatched to any gene: 7. The CDR3 has 14 residues. The germline gives CDR1 SNHLY, CDR2 FYNNEI. For the CDR3, the DNA is TGTGCCAGCAGTGAACCGGGGGGGACGGTGGAGCAGTACTTC. As protein: CASSEPGGTVEQYF.

This rearrangement joins TRBV13 to TRBJ2-7; a weak D match, TRBD1 (6 bases). The germline CDR1 and CDR2 sequences are PRHDT and FYEKMQ (reference sequence). The length of the CDR3 is 13 residues. The V gene lost 0 bases and the J gene lost 5 bases, with 8 bases spanning the gap. CDR3 region: CASSLGGANEQYF. The CDR3 nucleotides are TGTGCCAGCAGCTTAGGGGGGGCCAACGAGCAGTACTTC.

The V gene is TRBV4-3, the J gene TRBJ2-1, with 9 bases lining up with TRBD1. CDR3 length equals 15 residues. CDR1 and CDR2 (germline): LGHNA, YSLEER. J lost 0 bases, V lost 5 bases, and 2 bases had no gene match. CDR3 residues: CASSMDRGSYNEQFF. CDR3 nucleotides: TGCGCCAGCAGCATGGACAGGGGCTCCTACAATGAGCAGTTCTTC.

This rearrangement joins TRBV7-9 to TRBJ2-3; D unresolved. The CDR3 totals 15 residues. The germline V and J ends were trimmed by 7 bases and 0 bases, with 14 bases remaining between them. Per germline, CDR1 SEHNR and CDR2 FQNEAQ (reference sequence). CDR3 amino acids: CASNLGQASTDTQYF. CDR3 DNA: TGTGCCAGCAACCTTGGGCAGGCTAGCACAGATACGCAGTATTTT.

As for this clone: This sample also contains other DNA sequences that code for the same CDR3. The chain recombines TRBV30 with TRBJ2-5, with 7 positions matching TRBD2. Germline V CDR1 and CDR2: GTSNPN, SVGIG (reference sequence). The CDR3 spans 13 residues. V shed 0 bases, J shed 5 bases, and the junction held 3 bases outside the gene matches. CDR3 sequence (DNA): TGTGCCTGGAGTGTGGGTAGCGGGGAGACCCAGTACTTC. Residues: CAWSVGSGETQYF.